Below, 32 T cell receptor beta chains from the same sample are listed, as sequenced in a study of shared clonotypes between healthy human individuals. Clones were read by immunoSEQ multiplex PCR, and TCRdb kept only the in-frame ones, dropping some. The sample shows around 500,000 clones, approximately 79% of them seen only once. The sample consisted of PBMCs. The receptors shown here come from a woman aged 35 to 49 in good health. Some clones in this sample may be carry-over from other donors' samples.

The chain employs TRBV5-1 and TRBJ1-4, with D uncertain. The germline CDR1 and CDR2 sequences are SGHRS and YFSETQ. The CDR3 is 16 residues long. Trimming removed 0 bases at V and 0 bases at J, with 9 bases between. The CDR3 nucleotides read TGCGCCAGCAGCTTGGACCCCGGGTCAACTAATGAAAAACTGTTTTTT. Amino acid sequence: CASSLDPGSTNEKLFF.

The rearrangement links TRBV6-4 to TRBJ1-2; D perhaps matches TRBD1 (6 bases). Trimming removed 3 bases from V and 3 bases from J, with 8 bases in between. CDR3 length equals 13 residues. Germline loops: CDR1 MRHNA, CDR2 SNTAGT. CDR3 protein: CASSERGDYGYTF. As DNA, the CDR3 is TGTGCCAGCAGTGAAAGGGGGGACTATGGCTACACCTTC.

The chain has TRBV5-4 and TRBJ2-7; 11 bases line up with TRBD2. CDR1 is SGHNT and CDR2 is YYREEE in the germline V gene (reference sequence). The CDR3 extends over 15 amino acids. Germline trimming cut 4 bases from V and 4 bases from J; bases unmatched to any gene: 7. The CDR3 region is CASSGGLAEAYEQYF. The CDR3 nucleotides read TGTGCCAGCAGCGGGGGACTAGCGGAGGCTTACGAGCAGTACTTC.

The gene calls are TRBV28 and TRBJ2-5, with a possible D match to TRBD2 (6 bases). This CDR3 region has 15 residues. V lost 6 bases and J lost 2, with 16 bases in between. Germline loops: CDR1 MDHEN, CDR2 SYDVKM. CDR3 sequence reads: CASSPTRMVQETQYF. CDR3 DNA: TGTGCCAGCAGCCCGACTAGAATGGTACAAGAGACCCAGTACTTC.

This clone was seen more than once but under ten times. This sample includes further DNA sequences coding for the same CDR3. The chain employs TRBV4-2 and TRBJ2-5, with D maybe TRBD1 (6 bases). Germline CDR1 is LGHNA and CDR2 is YNFKEQ. Trimming pared 1 base from V and 5 bases from J, leaving 14 bases between. This CDR3 is 15 amino acids long. CDR3 in amino acids: CASSQAVRGYETQYF. In DNA form, the CDR3 reads TGTGCCAGCAGCCAAGCTGTTAGGGGGTACGAGACCCAGTACTTC.

This clone is judged medium-sized. The chain couples TRBV5-1 to TRBJ2-7; 10 bases align to TRBD2. The germline gives CDR1 SGHRS, CDR2 YFSETQ. The trim removed 2 bases at V and 4 bases at J, leaving 3 bases unmatched. This CDR3 spans 14 amino acids. In DNA form, the CDR3 reads TGCGCCAGCAGCTTTCGAGCGGGAGGGTACGAGCAGTACTTC. Its translation: CASSFRAGGYEQYF.

The V and J genes are TRBV2 and TRBJ1-5; maybe TRBD1 (6 bases). CDR1 is SNHLY and CDR2 is FYNNEI in the germline V gene. The CDR3 length is 13 residues. Trimming removed 11 bases at V and 2 bases at J, with 13 bases between. CDR3 residues: CAGGGGGNQPQHF. The CDR3 nucleotides read TGTGCCGGAGGGGGGGGCGGCAATCAGCCCCAGCATTTT.

This clone was seen only a few times. V usage is TRBV30 and J usage is TRBJ1-1; 7 bases map to TRBD1. CDR1 GTSNPN and CDR2 SVGIG come from the germline V gene (reference sequence). The J segment lost 5 bases and the V segment lost 2 bases, leaving 5 bases of the junction unmatched. The CDR3 has 13 amino acids. The chain's CDR3 is CAWSRGGRTEAFF. The CDR3 DNA sequence: TGTGCCTGGAGTCGAGGGGGCCGGACTGAAGCTTTCTTT. Full variable domain (outside the CDR3, taken from reference TRBV30 and TRBJ1-1): SQTIHQWPATLVQPVGSPLSLECTVEGTSNPNLYWYRQAAGRGLQLLFYSVGIGQISSEVPQNLSASRPQDRQFILSSKKLLLSDSGFYLCAWSRGGRTEAFFGQGTRLTVV.

The chain combines TRBV4-1 with TRBJ2-7; D assignment may be TRBD1 or TRBD2 (5 bases each). Looked up from germline, CDR1 is MGHRA and CDR2 is YSYEKL. This CDR3 region has 16 residues. Trimming shortened V by 4 bases and J by 0 bases, and 16 bases separated the two germline ends. This CDR3 is CASSPQRGSSSYEQYF. The DNA of the CDR3 is TGCGCCAGCAGCCCACAACGGGGCAGTAGCTCCTACGAGCAGTACTTC.

This chain uses TRBV16 with TRBJ1-5; the match to TRBD1 covers 7 bases. V dropped 4 bases and J dropped 4; count of bases not matched to a gene: 4. Germline V lookup: CDR1 KGHSY, CDR2 FQNENV. The CDR3 spans 14 residues. The CDR3 DNA follows: TGTGCCAGCAGCCCCCAACAGGGGAATCAGCCCCAGCATTTT. Its translation: CASSPQQGNQPQHF.

V is TRBV4-1 and J is TRBJ1-1; D remains unclear. Germline CDR1 and CDR2: MGHRA and YSYEKL. CDR3 length: 16 amino acids. Trimming left V 4 bases short and J 1 base short, with 16 bases between. CDR3 sequence reads: CASSPPEGRTNTEAFF. The CDR3 nucleotides are TGCGCCAGCAGCCCCCCAGAGGGCAGGACGAACACTGAAGCTTTCTTT.

The rearrangement uses TRBV20-1 and TRBJ2-5, with 7 bases fitting TRBD2. CDR3 length equals 11 residues. Trimming removed 8 bases from V and 2 bases from J; junction bases left unmatched: 2. Germline CDR1 DFQATT, CDR2 SNEGSKA (reference sequence). The CDR3 region has the DNA TGCAGTCGGACTAGACAAGAGACCCAGTACTTC. Residues: CSRTRQETQYF.

This chain uses TRBV18 with TRBJ1-1; TRBD1 agrees at 10 bases. V gave up 0 bases and J gave up 5 bases; unmatched junction bases: 6. This CDR3 has 16 residues. The germline V gene has CDR1 KGHSH and CDR2 LQKENI. The chain's CDR3 is CASSPPWDRGLTEAFF. CDR3 DNA: TGTGCCAGCTCACCACCATGGGACAGGGGCCTTACTGAAGCTTTCTTT.

On this clone itself: Other DNA sequences in the sample encode the same CDR3. The V call is TRBV30, the J call TRBJ2-2, with no clear D. This CDR3 contains 12 residues. Germline loops: CDR1 GTSNPN, CDR2 SVGIG (reference sequence). The ends were cut back, 4 bases at V and 1 base at J, with 4 bases in the middle. DNA of the CDR3: TGTGCCTGGACAGGGAACACCGGGGAGCTGTTTTTT. Protein sequence: CAWTGNTGELFF.

This rearrangement joins TRBV7-2 to TRBJ1-2; D remains unclear. V dropped 1 base and J dropped 4 bases, with 7 bases sitting between them. Per the germline V gene, CDR1 is SGHTA and CDR2 is FQGNSA. The CDR3 runs to 13 residues. The CDR3 DNA reads TGTGCCAGCAGCTTAGTTTCCAGCTATGGCTACACCTTC. This sequence encodes CASSLVSSYGYTF.

The rearrangement joins TRBV19 to TRBJ2-7; 10 bases are a match to TRBD2. Germline V lookup: CDR1 LNHDA, CDR2 SQIVND (reference sequence). Losses at the gene ends were 4 bases for V and 7 bases for J; bases not matched to a gene: 7. This CDR3 has 14 amino acids. The CDR3 coding sequence is TGTGCCAGTAGTACCGGGACTAGCGAATCGGAGCAGTACTTC. The encoded protein is CASSTGTSESEQYF.

A few counts support this clone. The sample holds other DNA sequences that translate to the same CDR3. The chain links TRBV2 to TRBJ2-5; the D is unclear. V shed 4 bases and J shed 1 base, with 1 base lying between them. The CDR3 length is 11 residues. Looked up from germline, CDR1 is SNHLY and CDR2 is FYNNEI. In nucleotides, the CDR3 is TGTGCCAGCAGTGGCCAAGAGACCCAGTACTTC. Protein sequence: CASSGQETQYF.

There are a few counts of this clone. The V gene is TRBV7-2, the J gene TRBJ1-3; no clear D. The CDR3 is 17 amino acids. The germline V and J ends were trimmed by 2 bases and 0 bases, with 14 bases remaining between them. The germline V gene has CDR1 SGHTA and CDR2 FQGNSA. CDR3 region: CASSLTGRTYSGNTIYF. CDR3 DNA: TGTGCCAGCAGCTTAACTGGCAGGACTTACTCTGGAAACACCATATATTTT.

The chain combines TRBV10-3 with TRBJ2-1, with D hard to call. The CDR3 totals 15 residues. Between the trimmed V and J ends, which lost 9 bases and 2 bases, there was a span of 17 bases. The germline CDR1 and CDR2 sequences are ENHRY and SYGVKD. CDR3 sequence reads: CAIANVRGTYNEQFF. The CDR3 region has the DNA TGTGCCATTGCGAACGTAAGAGGAACCTACAATGAGCAGTTCTTC.

The V and J genes are TRBV7-2 and TRBJ2-3, with 7 bases matching TRBD2. This CDR3 is 16 amino acids long. J lost 1 base, V lost 4 bases, and 8 bases had no gene match. Germline V CDR1 and CDR2: SGHTA, FQGNSA. The CDR3 coding sequence is TGTGCCAGCAGCTCTCCCCGACTAGCCCGCACAGATACGCAGTATTTT. Its translation is CASSSPRLARTDTQYF.

The rearrangement uses TRBV9 and TRBJ2-7; 12 nucleotides match TRBD2. The CDR3 has 15 residues. Germline CDR1 reads SGDLS; CDR2 reads YYNGEE. V was pared by 4 bases and J by 3 bases, with 5 bases of the junction left unmatched. The DNA of the CDR3 is TGTGCCAGCAGCCCCCGGACTAGCGGGGACTACGAGCAGTACTTC. As protein: CASSPRTSGDYEQYF.

The chain is built from TRBV11-2 and TRBJ1-3; D uncertain. V was clipped by 0 bases and J by 1 base, with 13 bases between them. In germline, CDR1 is SGHAT, CDR2 FQNNGV. The CDR3 runs 17 residues. The CDR3 region has the DNA TGTGCCAGCAGCTTAGATGGGTCAAGCAGGTCTGGAAACACCATATATTTT. Translated, it gives CASSLDGSSRSGNTIYF.

This clone appeared a few times. This CDR3 is CASSRSGSETQYF. CDR3 nucleotides: TGTGCCAGCAGTCGAAGCGGGAGCGAGACCCAGTACTTC. The chain couples TRBV28 to TRBJ2-5; 8 positions match TRBD2. Germline CDR1 is MDHEN and CDR2 is SYDVKM. The V gene end was trimmed by 5 bases and the J gene end by 5 bases; junction bases not matched to a gene: 4. The CDR3 length is 13 residues.

There are a few counts of this clone. This chain uses TRBV5-1 with TRBJ2-7, with D maybe TRBD2 (5 bases). Germline assignment: CDR1 SGHRS and CDR2 YFSETQ. V was trimmed by 4 bases and J by 0 bases, leaving 23 bases between them. This CDR3 has 18 amino acids. This CDR3 reads CASSPRGLASSVSYEQYF. As DNA, the CDR3 is TGCGCCAGCAGCCCCCGGGGTTTGGCCAGCTCCGTCTCCTACGAGCAGTACTTC.

The CDR3 loop reads CASSVAWDSGTSYNEQFF. As DNA, the CDR3 is TGTGCCAGCAGCGTAGCTTGGGATAGCGGGACATCCTACAATGAGCAGTTCTTC. This chain connects TRBV9 to TRBJ2-1; 8 bases line up with TRBD2. Germline CDR1 and CDR2: SGDLS and YYNGEE. The V segment lost 0 bases and the J segment 1 base; nucleotides outside the gene matches: 9. The CDR3 extends over 18 amino acids. Full variable domain (missing parts from reference TRBV9 and TRBJ2-1): DSGVTQTPKHLITATGQRVTLRCSPRSGDLSVYWYQQSLDQGLQFLIQYYNGEERAKGNILERFSAQQFPDLHSELNLSSLELGDSALYFCASSVAWDSGTSYNEQFFGPGTRLTVL.

The rearrangement uses TRBV5-4 and TRBJ2-2; the D call may be TRBD1 or TRBD2 (6 bases each). V lost 4 bases to trimming and J lost 7 bases, with 20 bases between them. Germline CDR1 and CDR2: SGHNT and YYREEE (reference sequence). The CDR3 sequence is 16 residues long. CDR3 residues: CASSPQGGQSGGELFF. In DNA, the CDR3 is TGTGCCAGCAGCCCCCAGGGAGGACAGTCGGGCGGGGAGCTGTTTTTT.

As to this clone: It is likely a read error: a sequence one base away is far more abundant. The genes are TRBV7-3 and TRBJ2-7; TRBD1 is a possible D gene (5 bases). This CDR3 is 12 amino acids long. Germline values: CDR1 SGHTA, CDR2 FQGTGA. The CDR3 reads CAGSRQGYEQYF. The CDR3 nucleotides are TGTGCCGGCAGTCGCCAGGGCTACGAGCAGTACTTC.

V and J are TRBV7-9 and TRBJ2-1; the D gene is possibly TRBD2 (6 bases). V was cut by 3 bases and J by 4 bases, with 16 bases left in between. This CDR3 comprises 16 residues. CDR1 is SEHNR and CDR2 is FQNEAQ in the germline V gene (reference sequence). The CDR3 protein is CASSFGGPSSYNEQFF. The CDR3 DNA follows: TGTGCCAGCAGCTTCGGGGGACCCTCATCATACAATGAGCAGTTCTTC.

CDR3 region: CASSEGQARYEQYF. The CDR3 DNA is TGTGCCAGCAGCGAAGGACAGGCAAGATACGAGCAGTACTTC. V gene TRBV28 combines with J gene TRBJ2-7; 7 positions agree with TRBD1. The CDR3 sequence is 14 residues long. In germline, CDR1 is MDHEN, CDR2 SYDVKM. Unmatched junction bases numbered 9, after V lost 6 bases and J lost 4 bases.

The chain has TRBV5-1 and TRBJ1-4; no definite D call. Per the germline V gene, CDR1 is SGHRS and CDR2 is YFSETQ. V lost 3 bases and J 5 bases, leaving 20 bases between the germline ends. The CDR3 has 17 residues. CDR3 in amino acids: CASSSGVGRSGNEKLFF. The CDR3 DNA sequence: TGCGCCAGCAGCTCCGGCGTCGGGAGGAGCGGGAATGAAAAACTGTTTTTT.

The chain joins TRBV5-1 to TRBJ1-4; D might be TRBD1 (5 bases). The germline CDR1 and CDR2 sequences are SGHRS and YFSETQ. The V end lost 4 bases, the J end lost 3 bases, and 10 bases lay between the germline ends. CDR3 length: 14 residues. As DNA, the CDR3 is TGCGCCAGCAGCCCTGGGGCATCTAATGAAAAACTGTTTTTT. Translation gives CASSPGASNEKLFF.

The genes are TRBV11-2 and TRBJ2-3, with D perhaps matching TRBD1 (5 bases). V dropped 0 bases and J dropped 3 bases, with 7 bases sitting between them. CDR1 and CDR2 (germline): SGHAT, FQNNGV. CDR3 length equals 14 residues. The CDR3: CASSLDRVTDTQYF. The DNA of the CDR3 is TGTGCCAGCAGCTTAGACAGGGTGACAGATACGCAGTATTTT.